Only a few counts were recorded for the clone carrying this T cell receptor (beta chain). Its target is not known. This entry comes from a study of CD8+ T cells in alopecia areata. Investigators isolated RNA and reverse transcribed it into cDNA to act as the sequencing template. The table came from immunoSEQ multiplex PCR; TCRdb's copy has only in-frame clones and leaves some out. The sample has about 140,000 clones; 55% are singletons. CDR1 and CDR2 (germline): SGHRS, YFSETQ. The CDR3 consists of 13 residues. J was trimmed by 5 bases and V by 4 bases; bases with no gene match: 5. Findings and caveats of the study: Patients shared TCRs less clearly than mice did, possibly for HLA-related reasons. Clonality exceeded that of normal scalp in lesional scalp, most notably in alopecia totalis/universalis.

What was sequenced was CD4+ T cells sorted from blood. The receptor comes from a human donor in good health. V usage is TRBV5-1 and J usage is TRBJ2-7; TRBD2 agrees at 8 bases. CDR3 sequence reads: CASSASGHNEQYF. The DNA of the CDR3 is TGCGCCAGCAGCGCTAGCGGGCACAACGAGCAGTACTTC.